The 9 T cell receptor beta chains given below trace back to one sample, sequenced in a study of T cells after yellow fever vaccination. TCRdb independently ran MiXCR on the 5' RACE reads; one entry per CDR3 protein. The table lists tens of thousands of distinct CDR3 sequences, more than 5.5% of them singletons. The sequences come from CD8+ T cells sorted from PBMCs, collected 5 to 6 days after the first yellow fever vaccination. Receptors were obtained from a man between 18 and 29 years old who received the YFV17D yellow fever vaccine.

This clonotype was detected only a few times. V and J are TRBV30 and TRBJ2-3; D ambiguous. The CDR3 has 14 residues. Germline lookup yields CDR1 GTSNPN and CDR2 SVGIG (reference sequence). V dropped 2 bases and J dropped 2 bases, with 11 bases sitting between them. This CDR3 is CAWSLVDLTDTQYF. In DNA, the CDR3 is TGTGCCTGGAGTTTAGTTGACCTCACAGATACGCAGTATTTT.

This clonotype was seen many times. The genes are TRBV3-1 and TRBJ2-2; TRBD1 matches 8 bases. The J segment lost 1 base and the V segment lost 1 base, leaving 2 bases of the junction unmatched. The CDR3 contains 16 residues. CDR1 and CDR2 (germline): LGHDT, YNNKEL (reference sequence). CDR3 amino acids: CASSQGTGRNTGELFF. DNA for the CDR3: TGTGCCAGCAGCCAAGGGACAGGGAGGAACACCGGGGAGCTGTTTTTT.

This clonotype was seen repeatedly, ten times or more. The chain uses TRBV3-1 and TRBJ2-1, with D possibly being TRBD1 (5 bases). Trimming left V 1 base short and J 1 base short, with 8 bases between. The germline gives CDR1 LGHDT, CDR2 YNNKEL (reference sequence). The CDR3 loop spans 15 amino acids. The CDR3 protein is CASSQVQVSYNEQFF. The CDR3 DNA sequence: TGTGCCAGCAGCCAAGTACAGGTGTCCTACAATGAGCAGTTCTTC.

The chain couples TRBV29-1 to TRBJ2-3; 10 bases match TRBD2. The J segment lost 4 bases and the V segment lost 4 bases, leaving 14 bases of the junction unmatched. CDR1 is SQVTM and CDR2 is ANQGSEA in the germline V gene. The CDR3 has 17 amino acids. Here the CDR3 reads CSVVYVPSGGAPDTQYF. In nucleotides, the CDR3 is TGCAGCGTTGTATACGTCCCCAGCGGGGGGGCCCCAGATACGCAGTATTTT.

The chain links TRBV5-1 to TRBJ2-7; possibly TRBD1 for D (5 bases). V was clipped by 4 bases and J by 6 bases, with 8 bases between them. This CDR3 is built from 11 residues. The V gene's germline CDR1 is SGHRS and CDR2 YFSETQ. The CDR3 coding sequence is TGCGCCAGCAGCCCCACAGGCGAGCAGTACGTC. Its protein is CASSPTGEQYV.

This clonotype showed up many times. The V call is TRBV12-3 or TRBV12-4, the J call TRBJ1-1, with TRBD1 matching over 7 bases. The CDR3 loop spans 13 amino acids. With V trimmed by 5 bases and J by 5 bases, 5 bases remained unmatched. The CDR3 spells CASSTGEGTEAFF. In DNA form, the CDR3 reads TGTGCCAGCAGTACAGGGGAGGGAACTGAAGCTTTCTTT.

This clonotype has a count of ten or more. The chain combines TRBV20-1 with TRBJ2-3; D is perhaps TRBD1 or TRBD2 (5 bases each). The CDR3 has 18 amino acids. CDR1 and CDR2 from the germline V gene are DFQATT and SNEGSKA (reference sequence). V dropped 6 bases and J dropped 2 bases, with 27 bases sitting between them. In DNA, the CDR3 is TGCAGTGCCGCAGACCGGGACCTCCGAACCAGTTTCACAGATACGCAGTATTTT. Translated: CSAADRDLRTSFTDTQYF.

At least ten counts were recorded for this clonotype. The chain has TRBV7-3 and TRBJ2-1; 10 nucleotides match TRBD2. The CDR3 covers 14 residues. The V segment lost 5 bases and the J segment 10 bases; nucleotides outside the gene matches: 8. Germline lookup yields CDR1 SGHTA and CDR2 FQGTGA. The CDR3 region has the DNA TGTGCCAGCAGCCTCCGTGGTAGCGGGGGGGAGCAGTTCTTC. Its protein is CASSLRGSGGEQFF.

The chain's CDR3 is CASSLEPYNEQFF. DNA for the CDR3: TGTGCCAGCAGCTTAGAGCCCTACAATGAGCAGTTCTTC. V gene TRBV7-7 combines with J gene TRBJ2-1; D not certain. Per the germline V gene, CDR1 is SSHAT and CDR2 is FNYEAQ (reference sequence). Trimming took off 1 base at V and 2 bases at J, with 3 bases between the two ends. The CDR3 is 13 amino acids.